These 21 T cell receptor beta chains were sequenced from one sample in a study of shared clonotypes between healthy human individuals. TCRdb's table, derived via immunoSEQ multiplex PCR, lists solely in-frame clones and lacks some. The sample has approximately 500,000 clones; 90% to 96% are singletons. Sequenced material: naive CD4+ T cells sorted from blood. As for subset: CD45RA+ positively selected. Receptors originate from a woman in her twenties or thirties in good health.

This sequence joins TRBV5-1 and TRBJ2-3; D is uncertain. This CDR3 comprises 14 residues. V lost 4 bases and J 4 bases, leaving 13 bases between the germline ends. The V gene's germline CDR1 is SGHRS and CDR2 YFSETQ. CDR3: CASSQDGRSDTQYF. The CDR3 region has the DNA TGCGCCAGCAGCCAGGACGGAAGGTCAGATACGCAGTATTTT.

This chain links TRBV7-8 with TRBJ1-5, with a weak D call TRBD1 (6 bases). The length of the CDR3 is 15 residues. The germline V and J ends were trimmed by 1 base and 4 bases, with 11 bases remaining between them. CDR1 is SGHVS and CDR2 is FQNEAQ in the germline V gene. For the CDR3, the DNA is TGTGCCAGCAGCTTAGGACAGGAATTGAATCAGCCCCAGCATTTT. Amino acids: CASSLGQELNQPQHF.

The J gene is TRBJ1-2, the V gene TRBV28, with 9 bases matching TRBD1. Germline lookup yields CDR1 MDHEN and CDR2 SYDVKM. Unmatched junction bases numbered 12, after V lost 11 bases and J lost 8 bases. CDR3 length equals 13 residues. In DNA, the CDR3 is TGTGCCCGTCATCTAGGGACAGGGTACGGCTACACCTTC. This translates into CARHLGTGYGYTF.

This rearrangement joins TRBV7-7 to TRBJ2-5, with D unclear. The V end lost 1 base, the J end lost 3 bases, and 9 bases lay between the germline ends. This CDR3 region has 14 residues. Germline CDR1 and CDR2: SSHAT and FNYEAQ (reference sequence). CDR3 coding DNA: TGTGCCAGCAGCTTAGGGTCCACAGAAGAGACCCAGTACTTC. As protein: CASSLGSTEETQYF.

The chain couples TRBV28 to TRBJ1-2, with a tentative D call TRBD1 (6 bases). Between the trimmed V and J ends, which lost 6 bases and 0 bases, there was a span of 11 bases. Germline V gene sequence: CDR1 MDHEN, CDR2 SYDVKM. This CDR3 has 14 amino acids. As DNA, the CDR3 is TGTGCCAGCAGACTTGGGGGCGCTAACTATGGCTACACCTTC. Translated, it gives CASRLGGANYGYTF.

This chain uses TRBV5-5 with TRBJ2-5, with TRBD1 as a possible D gene (5 bases). CDR1 SGHKS and CDR2 YYEKEE come from the germline V gene (reference sequence). V lost 5 bases and J 1 base, leaving 9 bases between the germline ends. This CDR3 has 13 residues. This CDR3 is CASRQGFQETQYF. The CDR3 nucleotides are TGTGCCAGCAGGCAGGGCTTCCAAGAGACCCAGTACTTC.

In DNA form, the CDR3 reads TGTGCCAGCAGTGTCTCCGCCAGGACGGATCGTAAGGACACCATATATTTT. Translation gives CASSVSARTDRKDTIYF. The chain employs TRBV28 and TRBJ1-3; D unresolved. CDR3 length equals 17 residues. Germline values: CDR1 MDHEN, CDR2 SYDVKM. Trimming took 5 bases from V and 8 from J, leaving 25 bases between them.

The V and J genes are TRBV27 and TRBJ2-3, with a tentative D call TRBD2 (5 bases). Germline CDR1 MNHEY, CDR2 SMNVEV (reference sequence). This CDR3 has 16 residues. Between the trimmed V and J ends, which lost 0 bases and 3 bases, there was a span of 13 bases. This CDR3 is CASSLSKASRTDTQYF. DNA for the CDR3: TGTGCCAGCAGTTTATCGAAGGCTAGCCGGACAGATACGCAGTATTTT.

The table lists this clone with a count of one. The J gene is TRBJ1-1, the V gene TRBV28; D unresolved. Trimming took 6 bases from V and 0 from J, leaving 8 bases between them. Germline V gives CDR1 MDHEN, CDR2 SYDVKM. The CDR3 sequence is 13 residues long. CDR3 region: CASRGSLNTEAFF. The CDR3 coding sequence is TGTGCCAGCAGGGGCAGTTTGAACACTGAAGCTTTCTTT.

V usage is TRBV6-5 and J usage is TRBJ2-7; 9 nucleotides line up with TRBD1. The CDR3 totals 15 residues. V gave up 0 bases and J gave up 9 bases; unmatched junction bases: 9. CDR1 and CDR2 (germline): MNHEY, SVGAGI. The CDR3 DNA is TGTGCCAGCAGTTACTCGAGGGGACAGGGTTTTGTGCAGTACTTC. This sequence encodes CASSYSRGQGFVQYF.

This chain links TRBV6-5 with TRBJ1-5, with D hard to call. V was clipped by 4 bases and J by 7 bases, with 20 bases between them. Germline values: CDR1 MNHEY, CDR2 SVGAGI. This CDR3 is 16 amino acids long. The CDR3 DNA reads as TGTGCCAGCAGTTTGATGTGGGGAAAGGGCGGACAGCCCCAGCATTTT. Translating it yields CASSLMWGKGGQPQHF.

The chain joins TRBV5-1 to TRBJ2-1, with a tentative D call TRBD2 (6 bases). This CDR3 is built from 12 residues. CDR1 is SGHRS and CDR2 is YFSETQ in the germline V gene. Trimming removed 2 bases from V and 6 bases from J, with 6 bases in between. CDR3 in amino acids: CASSFGGNEQFF. The CDR3 DNA is TGCGCCAGCAGCTTCGGGGGCAATGAGCAGTTCTTC.

The chain links TRBV27 to TRBJ1-5, with no clear D. There are 15 residues in the CDR3. The germline V gene encodes CDR1 MNHEY and CDR2 SMNVEV (reference sequence). Trimming took off 4 bases at V and 2 bases at J, with 12 bases between the two ends. The CDR3 region has the DNA TGTGCCAGCAGTTCGGACCTTTACGGCAATCAGCCCCAGCATTTT. As protein: CASSSDLYGNQPQHF.

This chain uses TRBV11-2 with TRBJ1-2; D not certain. This CDR3 region has 13 residues. Trimming removed 5 bases from V and 8 bases from J, with 15 bases in between. The germline V gene has CDR1 SGHAT and CDR2 FQNNGV. The CDR3 DNA sequence: TGTGCCAGCAGCCCTGACCCCTCTCGGGGCTACACCTTC. This gives the protein CASSPDPSRGYTF.

V gene TRBV7-6 combines with J gene TRBJ2-7; tentatively, D is TRBD2 (7 bases). The ends were cut back, 5 bases at V and 6 bases at J, with 14 bases in the middle. CDR1 and CDR2 (germline): SGHVS, FNYEAQ. This CDR3 is 13 amino acids long. Written as DNA, the CDR3 is TGTGCCAGCAGCCCCAGGGGCGGGGGCGAGCAGTACTTC. It is translated as CASSPRGGGEQYF. Complete variable domain (other parts from reference TRBV7-6 and TRBJ2-7): GAGVSQSPRYKVTKRGQDVALRCDPISGHVSLYWYRQALGQGPEFLTYFNYEAQQDKSGLPNDRFSAERPEGSISTLTIQRTEQRDSAMYRCASSPRGGGEQYFGPGTRLTVT.

The chain couples TRBV30 to TRBJ2-1, with 7 bases that match TRBD2. The CDR3 totals 17 residues. The ends lost 3 bases at V and 3 bases at J; junction bases unmatched: 14. Germline-derived CDR1 and CDR2 are GTSNPN and SVGIG (reference sequence). CDR3 in DNA: TGTGCCTGGAGCAACCCTCTTGCTGGCGGGGGCTACAATGAGCAGTTCTTC. Its translation is CAWSNPLAGGGYNEQFF. Full variable domain (remainder filled in from reference TRBV30 and TRBJ2-1): SQTIHQWPATLVQPVGSPLSLECTVEGTSNPNLYWYRQAAGRGLQLLFYSVGIGQISSEVPQNLSASRPQDRQFILSSKKLLLSDSGFYLCAWSNPLAGGGYNEQFFGPGTRLTVL.

This rearrangement joins TRBV6-7 to TRBJ2-7; D might be TRBD2 (6 bases). TRBV6-7 is sorted into the ORF group, with uncertain function. This CDR3 is 18 amino acids long. The V end was cut by 4 bases, the J end by 2 bases, with 24 bases between. CDR3 in DNA: TGTGCCAGCAGTTGCGCCGCGAATGGGACTCGAATCGCCTACGAGCAGTACTTC. Protein product: CASSCAANGTRIAYEQYF.

The V gene is TRBV28, the J gene TRBJ2-1; D perhaps matches TRBD1 (6 bases). The V gene lost 5 bases and the J gene lost 15 bases, with 17 bases spanning the gap. CDR3 length equals 12 residues. Germline CDR1 is MDHEN and CDR2 is SYDVKM. CDR3: CASSTSDSGTFF. CDR3 nucleotides: TGTGCCAGCAGTACCTCGGACAGTGGGACGTTCTTC.

The count of this clone is one. The same CDR3 arises from other DNA sequences in this sample as well. This rearrangement joins TRBV20-1 to TRBJ2-3; D is possibly TRBD1 (5 bases). CDR1 DFQATT and CDR2 SNEGSKA come from the germline V gene (reference sequence). The CDR3 covers 10 residues. Trimming stripped 6 bases from V and 5 bases from J, with 6 bases between. CDR3 DNA sequence: TGCAGTGCCAGGGAAGATACGCAGTATTTT. The encoded protein is CSAREDTQYF.

This chain uses TRBV28 with TRBJ1-5, with D perhaps TRBD1 (5 bases). Trimming removed 6 bases at V and 5 bases at J, with 17 bases between. The CDR3 extends over 15 amino acids. From germline, CDR1 is MDHEN and CDR2 SYDVKM. CDR3 DNA: TGTGCCAGCAGCCTATTGTCCAGGGCCTATCAGCCCCAGCATTTT. Its protein product is CASSLLSRAYQPQHF. The full variable domain, its missing parts supplied by reference TRBV28 and TRBJ1-5, is DVKVTQSSRYLVKRTGEKVFLECVQDMDHENMFWYRQDPGLGLRLIYFSYDVKMKEKGDIPEGYSVSREKKERFSLILESASTNQTSMYLCASSLLSRAYQPQHFGDGTRLSIL.

The chain carries TRBV14 and TRBJ2-5, with 11 bases lining up with TRBD1. The germline V gene has CDR1 SGHDN and CDR2 FVKESK. CDR3 size: 15 residues. Trimming at V came to 6 bases and at J to 5 bases, leaving 8 bases not matched to a gene. DNA of the CDR3: TGTGCCAGCAGTCTGGACAGGGGGCGGAGGGAGACCCAGTACTTC. Translation: CASSLDRGRRETQYF. The full variable domain, completed using reference TRBV14 and TRBJ2-5, is EAGVTQFPSHSVIEKGQTVTLRCDPISGHDNLYWYRRVMGKEIKFLLHFVKESKQDESGMPNNRFLAERTGGTYSTLKVQPAELEDSGVYFCASSLDRGRRETQYFGPGTRLLVL.